The text below deals with one T cell receptor beta chain. The entry originates in a study of PD-L1 blockade in urothelial cancer. Study-wide background: Patients' prior chemotherapy regimens numbered 0 to 3. At 6 weeks and at 3 weeks (second dose) after treatment start, blood was analyzed.

Per the germline V gene, CDR1 is MNHNY and CDR2 is SVGAGI (reference sequence). Unmatched junction bases numbered 12, after V lost 5 bases and J lost 7 bases. The CDR3 is 15 amino acids. Every PCR got spiked synthetic TCR analog templates. The method was immunoSEQ multiplex PCR; TCRdb's version includes in-frame clones alone and lacks a portion of them. Among some 54,000 clones listed, under 90% were seen once. Diagnoses among patients were locally advanced or metastatic urothelial carcinoma. This TCR derives from a man in his forties or fifties with urothelial cancer. Sequenced material: PBMCs, taken around atezolizumab (anti-PD-L1) treatment. The V gene is TRBV6-6, the J gene TRBJ2-7; 9 nucleotides agree with TRBD2. This CDR3 is CASSPPGSGSHEQYF. The CDR3 DNA reads TGTGCCAGCAGTCCCCCGGGTAGCGGGAGTCATGAGCAGTACTTC.